This paragraph reports one T cell receptor (beta chain). The sample belongs to a study of blood T cell repertoires in COVID-19. Across the whole study: Donors in the United States, Italy and Spain gave samples during acute or convalescent COVID-19. The analysed material was cDNA or gDNA that came from T cells, B-cell-depleted T cells, or PBMCs.

The CDR3 runs to 15 residues. CDR1 is SGHDN and CDR2 is FVKESK in the germline V gene. V shed 6 bases, J shed 1 base, and the junction held 7 bases outside the gene matches. Authors' data handling: Researchers report that nucleated cell counts were estimated from reference gene primer amplification. Libraries were prepared by immunoSEQ multiplex PCR; TCRdb keeps only in-frame clonotypes and omits some of them. V, J and clone size are taken as reported in that table, and D and trimming were inferred from the DNA itself. In the table there are roughly 43,000 clones, roughly 84% of which are singletons.

Sequenced: peripheral blood. This receptor was obtained from a woman between 65 and 79 years old with acute or convalescent COVID-19. The V call is TRBV14, the J call TRBJ1-1, with TRBD1 identical over 8 bases. This CDR3 reads CASRPGQGGNTEAFF. The CDR3 DNA reads TGTGCCAGCAGACCCGGACAGGGCGGGAACACTGAAGCTTTCTTT.